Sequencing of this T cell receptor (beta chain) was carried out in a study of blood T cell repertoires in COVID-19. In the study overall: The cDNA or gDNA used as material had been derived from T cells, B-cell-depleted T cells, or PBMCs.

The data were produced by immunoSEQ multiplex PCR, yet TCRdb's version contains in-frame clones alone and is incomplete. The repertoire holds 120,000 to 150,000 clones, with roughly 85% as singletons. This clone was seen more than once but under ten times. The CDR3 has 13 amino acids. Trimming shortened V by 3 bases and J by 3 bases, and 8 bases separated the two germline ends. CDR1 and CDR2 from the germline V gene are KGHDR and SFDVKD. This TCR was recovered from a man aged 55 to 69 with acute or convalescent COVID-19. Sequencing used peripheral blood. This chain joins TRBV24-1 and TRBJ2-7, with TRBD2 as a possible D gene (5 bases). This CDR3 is CATSDSGGYEQYF. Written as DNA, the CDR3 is TGTGCCACCAGTGATAGCGGAGGCTACGAGCAGTACTTC.